This T cell receptor beta chain is from a study of T-cell memory formation after mild COVID-19. This clonotype was counted a few times. Its target is not known. CDR1 is ENHRY, CDR2 SYGVKD, per germline. V was shortened by 3 bases and J by 0 bases, with 12 bases between the two germline ends. The length of the CDR3 is 17 residues. It was 5'RACE with constant-segment primers that produced the TCR alpha and TCR beta cDNA libraries, which carried sample barcodes and UMIs. TCRdb passed the 5' RACE reads through MiXCR, listing each CDR3 protein once. This table holds 100,000 to 150,000 distinct CDR3 sequences, over 15% found once. Study results and caveats: The study detected some responding clones in pre-infection memory, suggesting cross-reactive memory joined. Day 15 to 85 contracting clones showed balanced CD4/CD8; later expanders leaned CD4+. CM and EM subsets held most contracting CD4+ clones; EMRA held CD8+ ones.

This chain connects TRBV10-3 to TRBJ2-6; unclear D gene. The sequence was obtained from a man aged 18 to 29 who had mild COVID-19 (a few samples of this study predate the infection). Cell type and time point are not known. The sequencing sample was made of PBMCs or a T cell subset sorted from them (not recorded which). The CDR3 here is CAISDEPVFSGANVLTF. The CDR3 DNA sequence: TGTGCCATCAGTGACGAACCCGTATTCTCTGGGGCCAACGTCCTGACTTTC.